Ten or more counts support the clone carrying this T cell receptor (beta chain). Its antigen remains unidentified. This record comes from a study of identical twins. Using its own MiXCR run on the 5' RACE reads, TCRdb lists one record per CDR3 protein. The repertoire includes 250,000 to 300,000 distinct CDR3 sequences, 8% to 9.5% of them detected once, and around 7.1% sits in the top ten. Germline assignment: CDR1 MNHEY and CDR2 SVGEGT. The CDR3 sequence is 12 residues long. Trimming removed 2 bases at V and 6 bases at J, with 8 bases between. Study-level findings and limits: Insertions ran lower in abundant cord blood beta clonotypes, though not in memory repertoires.

These data are also associated with another study on yellow fever vaccine responses in identical twins.

The chain carries TRBV6-2 or TRBV6-3 and TRBJ2-7, with no clear D. The receptor comes from a woman aged 18-29 years in good health. Source material: CD8+ T cells sorted from blood. In DNA, the CDR3 is TGTGCCAGCAGTTACGGATGGGTCGAGCAGTACTTC. Its translation is CASSYGWVEQYF.